This T cell receptor (beta chain) originates from a study of post-analysis software for immune sequencing data. Overall study context: Both relapsing-remitting and secondary progressive multiple sclerosis featured among the disease courses, as did progressive-relapsing multiple sclerosis. Findings and limits, study-wide: The study found TRBV5-6, TRBV5-1 and TRBV20-1 among roughly 5 TRBV segments more frequent in patients than controls. Samples prepared in the same batch strongly co-clustered by F measure. Among multiple sclerosis patients, normalized Chao1 diversity was significantly below that of controls.

Prepared TCR beta cDNA libraries contained unique molecular identifiers. Input amounts of about 0.85 to 11 million T cells were used. These gave roughly 0.5 million cDNA molecules, so each molecule approximated one T cell. Via MiXCR, TCRdb re-called the PCR reads, giving one row per CDR3 protein. The sample shows 350,000 to 500,000 distinct CDR3 sequences, approximately 39% of them seen only once. The CDR3 loop spans 14 amino acids. Trimming stripped 6 bases from V and 2 bases from J, with 14 bases between. Germline lookup yields CDR1 MNHEY and CDR2 SVGAGI. Details on this clonotype: Its antigen is as yet unknown.

J is TRBJ2-7 and V is TRBV6-5, with a possible D match to TRBD1 (6 bases). The sample taken for sequencing was blood. The origin of this receptor is a girl aged 2 to 9 with multiple sclerosis. CDR3 sequence reads: CASRRQAGPYEQYF. The CDR3 nucleotides are TGTGCCAGCAGGCGACAGGCAGGTCCCTACGAGCAGTACTTC.